The source of this TCR beta chain is a study of response to subunit inactivated influenza vaccine. Study-level results: It was the authors' suggestion that each seasonal influenza vaccination recruits few new T cells.

The CDR3 loop spans 13 amino acids. Trimming shortened V by 0 bases and J by 4 bases, and 6 bases separated the two germline ends. From germline, CDR1 is KGHSH and CDR2 LQKENI. About this clonotype: Antigen specificity is unknown.

TCRdb passed the RT-PCR reads through MiXCR, listing each CDR3 protein once. This table holds over 800,000 distinct CDR3 sequences, about 20% found once. Sequences were derived from PBMCs from blood, sampled about 5 days after vaccination. This TCR came from a man between 50 and 59 years old who received an inactivated influenza vaccine. The chain links TRBV18 to TRBJ1-1; D is undetermined. The CDR3 here is CASSPPTGTEAFF. CDR3 bases: TGTGCCAGCTCACCACCGACGGGCACTGAAGCTTTCTTT.